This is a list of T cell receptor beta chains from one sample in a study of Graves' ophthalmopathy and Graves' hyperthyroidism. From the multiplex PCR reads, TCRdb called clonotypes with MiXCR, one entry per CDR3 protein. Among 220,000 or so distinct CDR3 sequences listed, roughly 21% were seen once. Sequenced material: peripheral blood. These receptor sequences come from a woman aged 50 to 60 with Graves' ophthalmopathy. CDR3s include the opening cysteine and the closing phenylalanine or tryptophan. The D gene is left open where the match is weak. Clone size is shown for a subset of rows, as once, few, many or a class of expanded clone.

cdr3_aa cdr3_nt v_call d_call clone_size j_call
CASRDTGLYGGELFF TGTGCCAGCAGAGACACAGGGTTGTACGGCGGGGAGCTGTTTTTT TRBV12-3/TRBV12-4 - many TRBJ2-2
CSVSPPGGGEAFF TGCAGCGTGAGCCCCCCCGGGGGAGGAGAAGCTTTCTTT TRBV29-1 - many TRBJ1-1
CASSQFGVETMGAFF TGTGCCAGCAGCCAGTTCGGGGTCGAGACGATGGGAGCTTTCTTT TRBV3-1 - many TRBJ1-1
CAGSETGGAVGYTF TGTGCCGGCAGTGAGACAGGGGGCGCGGTCGGCTACACCTTC TRBV6-1 TRBD1 many TRBJ1-2
CASSSWTSALLGEQYF TGTGCCAGCAGCTCCTGGACTAGCGCACTCCTAGGCGAGCAGTACTTC TRBV7-6 TRBD2 many TRBJ2-7
CASSLAGGDIRYF TGTGCCAGCAGCTTAGCGGGGGGAGACATTCGGTACTTC TRBV7-8 - many TRBJ2-4
CASTLKGVETQYF TGTGCCAGCACCCTTAAAGGTGTCGAGACCCAGTACTTC TRBV6-1 - - TRBJ2-5
CASSLGRQIHEAFF TGTGCCAGCAGCTTAGGCCGGCAGATACATGAAGCTTTCTTT TRBV7-8 - - TRBJ1-1
CASSLAGGSGNTIYF TGTGCCAGCAGTTTGGCAGGGGGATCTGGAAACACCATATATTTT TRBV6-5 TRBD1 - TRBJ1-3
CASGGTRQETQYF TGTGCCAGCGGGGGGACTCGCCAAGAGACCCAGTACTTC TRBV2 - few TRBJ2-5
CASSSHTDTQYF TGTGCCAGCAGCTCTCACACAGATACGCAGTATTTT TRBV9 - many TRBJ2-3
CASSVGASEEQYF TGTGCCAGCAGCGTGGGAGCGTCGGAAGAGCAGTACTTC TRBV9 - few TRBJ2-7
CASSQGVANYGYTF TGCGCCAGCAGCCAAGGGGTAGCTAACTATGGCTACACCTTC TRBV4-1 - many TRBJ1-2
CASSQRTGRNSYNEQFF TGCGCCAGCAGCCAACGGACAGGGCGAAACTCCTACAATGAGCAGTTCTTC TRBV5-1 TRBD1 few TRBJ2-1
CASRPTSDGAYEQYF TGTGCCAGCAGGCCGACCTCCGATGGGGCCTACGAGCAGTACTTC TRBV7-2 - many TRBJ2-7
CASSDRPSIGQEYEQYF TGTGCCAGCAGTGATCGGCCGAGTATTGGACAGGAGTACGAGCAGTACTTC TRBV6-4 TRBD1 many TRBJ2-7
CASRGLAVTGEQYF TGTGCCAGCAGAGGACTAGCGGTTACGGGGGAGCAGTACTTC TRBV6-2/TRBV6-3 TRBD2 many TRBJ2-7
CASSSQGTSQPQHF TGTGCCAGCAGTTCGCAGGGAACCTCTCAGCCCCAGCATTTT TRBV12-3/TRBV12-4 - few TRBJ1-5
CASSRLGIANTGELFF TGCGCCAGCAGCCGGTTGGGGATCGCGAACACCGGGGAGCTGTTTTTT TRBV5-1 - many TRBJ2-2
CASSNMGDWDSPLHF TGTGCCAGCAGTAACATGGGGGACTGGGATTCACCCCTCCACTTT TRBV28 - once TRBJ1-6
CATKIRGAYEQYF TGTGCCACCAAGATTAGGGGGGCCTACGAGCAGTACTTC TRBV28 - - TRBJ2-7
CASSLTTGGYEQYF TGCGCCAGCAGCTTAACTACAGGGGGCTACGAGCAGTACTTC TRBV5-1 TRBD1 many TRBJ2-7
CASSTGVSGGELFF TGTGCCAGCAGCACAGGGGTATCGGGCGGGGAGCTGTTTTTT TRBV9 TRBD1 - TRBJ2-2
CSHTSGSYEQYF TGCAGCCATACTAGCGGCTCCTACGAGCAGTACTTC TRBV20-1 TRBD2 - TRBJ2-7
CASRGGSNYGYTF TGTGCCAGCCGGGGAGGGTCCAACTATGGCTACACCTTC TRBV6-1 - - TRBJ1-2
CASRPTRTYEQYF TGTGCCAGCAGACCGACAAGAACCTACGAGCAGTACTTC TRBV6-2/TRBV6-3 - many TRBJ2-7
CASRWQGAADTQYF TGTGCCAGCAGGTGGCAGGGGGCAGCAGATACGCAGTATTTT TRBV2 TRBD1 many TRBJ2-3
CASSEINRGGTEAFF TGTGCCAGCAGCGAAATAAACAGGGGGGGCACTGAAGCTTTCTTT TRBV5-6 TRBD1 many TRBJ1-1
CASSTTGDQPQHF TGTGCCAGCAGCACGACCGGGGATCAGCCCCAGCATTTT TRBV12-3/TRBV12-4 - many TRBJ1-5
CASSFIRGETQYF TGTGCCAGCAGCTTCATAAGGGGGGAGACCCAGTACTTC TRBV7-2 - many TRBJ2-5
CASSQVRNTGELFF TGTGCCAGCAGCCAAGTCAGAAACACCGGGGAGCTGTTTTTT TRBV4-2 - many TRBJ2-2
CASSEATFEAFF TGTGCCAGCAGTGAAGCGACCTTCGAAGCTTTCTTT TRBV2 - many TRBJ1-1
CASSTTGIPYGYTF TGTGCCAGCAGTACGACAGGAATTCCCTATGGCTACACCTTC TRBV12-3/TRBV12-4 - - TRBJ1-2
CATSRDRAFKAFF TGTGCCACCAGTAGGGACAGGGCGTTTAAAGCTTTCTTT TRBV6-5 TRBD1 many TRBJ1-1
CASSDRRVPHF TGTGCCAGCAGTGATCGGAGGGTACCCCACTTT TRBV6-1 - many TRBJ1-6
CASSELADYNEQFF TGTGCCAGCAGTGAATTAGCGGACTACAATGAGCAGTTCTTC TRBV25-1 - many TRBJ2-1
CASKGTQETQYF TGTGCCAGTAAAGGGACGCAAGAGACCCAGTACTTC TRBV19 - few TRBJ2-5
CASGRSSYEQYF TGTGCCAGCGGTAGGAGCTCCTACGAGCAGTACTTC TRBV7-2 - many TRBJ2-7
CASSLGPMNYTDLNTEAFF TGTGCCAGCAGTTTAGGGCCGATGAATTACACCGACCTGAACACTGAAGCTTTCTTT TRBV28 - - TRBJ1-1
CASIGGRYEQYF TGTGCCAGCATCGGGGGAAGGTACGAGCAGTACTTC TRBV28 - many TRBJ2-7
CSARDGAGDQETQYF TGCAGTGCTAGAGATGGGGCAGGGGACCAAGAGACCCAGTACTTC TRBV20-1 - once TRBJ2-5
CATSEPPGSINEQFF TGTGCCACCAGTGAGCCCCCTGGATCTATCAATGAGCAGTTCTTC TRBV24-1 - - TRBJ2-1
CASSHPVGALTEQYF TGTGCCAGCAGCCACCCGGTTGGAGCGCTAACCGAGCAGTACTTC TRBV28 - many TRBJ2-7
CASTAGTSSMDEQFF TGTGCCAGCACCGCCGGGACTAGTTCCATGGATGAGCAGTTCTTC TRBV25-1 TRBD2 many TRBJ2-1
CAVGGGVNYGYTF TGTGCCGTAGGCGGAGGGGTTAACTATGGCTACACCTTC TRBV10-3 - many TRBJ1-2
CASSEGPNPYEQYF TGTGCCAGCAGTGAGGGACCTAACCCCTACGAGCAGTACTTC TRBV2 - many TRBJ2-7
CASSGGGGTNTGELFF TGCGCCAGCAGTGGGGGCGGGGGAACGAACACCGGGGAGCTGTTTTTT TRBV4-1 - many TRBJ2-2
CASSLLGTGYGQYF TGTGCCAGCAGCTTACTTGGGACAGGCTACGGGCAGTACTTC TRBV7-8 TRBD1 many TRBJ2-7
CASSARLAGDTGELFF TGTGCCAGTAGTGCTCGACTAGCGGGAGACACCGGGGAGCTGTTTTTT TRBV19 TRBD2 many TRBJ2-2